The T cell receptor beta chain described here comes from a study of long-term antiretroviral therapy in people with HIV. V shed 2 bases and J shed 5 bases, with 10 bases lying between them. Germline loops: CDR1 SGHDT, CDR2 YYEEEE. There are 13 residues in the CDR3. Running of the v3.0 immunoSEQ assay took place at survey level. Produced via immunoSEQ multiplex PCR; TCRdb's table is partial and in-frame only. This table holds 25,000 to 35,000 clones, around nine tenths found once. The chain links TRBV5-6 to TRBJ2-5; D may be TRBD1 or TRBD2 (5 bases each). The source is a woman younger than 35 with HIV. The material sequenced was unsorted PBMCs, taken 1.8 years after starting antiretroviral therapy. The CDR3 here is CASSFTGRETQYF. CDR3 DNA sequence: TGTGCCAGCAGCTTCACGGGGCGGGAGACCCAGTACTTC.